Described below is a single T cell receptor (beta chain) sequence and its context. Antigen specificity is unknown. Naive CD8 populations comprised CD45RO-negative cells positively selected for CCR7, excluding terminally differentiated effector memory CD45RA+ cells. Trimming pared 0 bases from V and 2 bases from J, leaving 6 bases between. The CDR3 consists of 13 residues. Germline CDR1 and CDR2: SGDLS and YYNGEE. These data originate in a study of shared clonotypes between healthy human individuals. Findings and caveats of the study: Sampling covered blood only; tissue repertoires likely differ. In contrast to clonotypes shared by all four donors, non-shared clonotypes had lower generation probabilities.

Profiled with immunoSEQ multiplex PCR; TCRdb holds only in-frame clones, not every one. The table has about 2 million clones, approximately 95% seen once. This receptor was obtained from a man aged 18-30 years in good health. The material sequenced was naive CD8+ T cells sorted from blood. The rearrangement uses TRBV9 and TRBJ2-7; D ambiguous. CDR3 sequence: CASSVESAYEQYF. CDR3 nucleotide sequence: TGTGCCAGCAGCGTAGAGTCAGCCTACGAGCAGTACTTC.